Presented here are 15 T cell receptor beta chains from one specimen sequenced in a study of CD8+CD57+ T cells in acquired aplastic anemia. Using genomic DNA as the template, TCR beta VDJ and CDR3 profiling was carried out. TCRdb used MiXCR to reprocess the reads, holding one entry per CDR3 protein. The sample includes about 420,000 distinct CDR3 sequences, roughly 68% of them seen just once. The sample consisted of sorted CD4+, CD8+, or CD8+CD57+ T cells (not recorded which) from PBMCs. These receptors came from a human donor in good health, serving as a control.

The chain is built from TRBV7-9 and TRBJ1-2; TRBD1 agrees at 9 bases. V was pared by 5 bases and J by 6 bases, with 10 bases of the junction left unmatched. Germline V gene sequence: CDR1 SEHNR, CDR2 FQNEAQ (reference sequence). The CDR3 is 15 residues long. The CDR3 DNA sequence: TGTGCCAGCAGCCGACAGGGGGTCGGTGTGGATGGCTACACCTTC. Residues: CASSRQGVGVDGYTF.

The chain is built from TRBV11-2 and TRBJ2-2; TRBD2 is a possible D gene (6 bases). CDR1 is SGHAT, CDR2 FQNNGV, per germline. V was pared by 5 bases and J by 4 bases, with 14 bases between. The CDR3 length is 15 residues. CDR3 protein: CASSRRDGLTGELFF. For the CDR3, the DNA is TGTGCCAGCAGCCGGCGGGATGGGCTCACCGGGGAGCTGTTTTTT.

V is TRBV10-1 and J is TRBJ1-2; 9 nucleotides align to TRBD1. The ends lost 10 bases at V and 5 bases at J; junction bases unmatched: 8. This CDR3 spans 13 amino acids. CDR1 is WNHNN and CDR2 is SYGVQD in the germline V gene (reference sequence). CDR3 protein: CATQTDRGYGYTF. CDR3 nucleotides: TGCGCCACCCAGACCGACAGGGGGTATGGCTACACCTTC.

The V call is TRBV7-2, the J call TRBJ2-7, with 11 bases identical to TRBD1. Germline CDR1 reads SGHTA; CDR2 reads FQGNSA. V lost 6 bases, J lost 13 bases, and 17 bases stayed unmatched. The CDR3 sequence is 15 residues long. CDR3 coding DNA: TGTGCCAGCAGTCCCGGGACAGGGGGATCACCCCTCCACTACTTC. Protein product: CASSPGTGGSPLHYF.

Ten or more counts support this clonotype. One junction end disagrees with the germline gene, perhaps due to a read error. The V call is TRBV7-7, the J call TRBJ2-3; 14 bases are shared with TRBD2. This CDR3 is 17 amino acids long. Germline CDR1 reads SSHAT; CDR2 reads FNYEAQ (reference sequence). In DNA form, the CDR3 reads TGTGCTAGCAGCTCGGGGACTAGCGGGGGACAGTCAGATACGCAGTATTTT. This codes for CASSSGTSGGQSDTQYF. Combining the CDR3 with reference TRBV7-7 and TRBJ2-3 gives the whole variable domain GAGVSQSPRYKVTKRGQDVTLRCDPISSHATLYWYQQALGQGPEFLTYFNYEAQPDKSGLPSDRFSAERPEGSISTLTIQRTEQRDSAMYRCASSSGTSGGQSDTQYFGPGTRLTVL.

The J gene is TRBJ1-6, the V gene TRBV2; D call uncertain. Germline CDR1 is SNHLY and CDR2 is FYNNEI. Trimming stripped 5 bases from V and 15 bases from J, with 23 bases between. The CDR3 totals 15 residues. CDR3 loop: CASSPSDTRDSHLHF. The CDR3 DNA is TGTGCCAGCAGTCCGAGCGACACGCGGGATTCGCACCTCCACTTT.

This clonotype was seen repeatedly, ten times or more. This sequence joins TRBV4-3 and TRBJ2-3; no reliable D call. The CDR3 sequence is 14 residues long. Trimming took off 4 bases at V and 6 bases at J, with 14 bases between the two ends. CDR1 and CDR2 from the germline V gene are LGHNA and YSLEER. CDR3 sequence (DNA): TGCGCCAGCAGCCGGAGCTCGAATACGGATACGCAGTATTTT. Protein: CASSRSSNTDTQYF.

The chain employs TRBV6-1 and TRBJ1-6; 7 nucleotides line up with TRBD1. The V gene's germline CDR1 is MNHNS and CDR2 SASEGT. V gave up 7 bases and J gave up 0 bases; unmatched junction bases: 9. The CDR3 extends over 17 amino acids. DNA for the CDR3: TGTGCCAGCAAGGGAGGGGGCTTCAGCTCCTATAATTCACCCCTCCACTTT. This sequence encodes CASKGGGFSSYNSPLHF.

The chain links TRBV19 to TRBJ2-3; possible D gene TRBD1, 5 bases. In germline, CDR1 is LNHDA, CDR2 SQIVND (reference sequence). The CDR3 has 15 residues. V gave up 4 bases and J gave up 1 base, with 12 bases separating them. The chain's CDR3 is CASSNRQPGTDTQYF. In nucleotides, the CDR3 is TGTGCCAGTAGTAACCGACAGCCTGGCACAGATACGCAGTATTTT. The complete variable domain, with remaining parts taken from reference TRBV19 and TRBJ2-3, reads DGGITQSPKYLFRKEGQNVTLSCEQNLNHDAMYWYRQDPGQGLRLIYYSQIVNDFQKGDIAEGYSVSREKKESFPLTVTSAQKNPTAFYLCASSNRQPGTDTQYFGPGTRLTVL.

This clonotype has only a few counts. The V call is TRBV12-3 or TRBV12-4, the J call TRBJ1-5; D uncertain. This CDR3 contains 15 residues. Trimming removed 6 bases from V and 4 bases from J, with 16 bases in between. CDR3 sequence: CASSLAGGSNQPQHF. The CDR3 DNA is TGTGCCAGCAGCCTAGCTGGTGGTTCTAATCAGCCCCAGCATTTT.

The rearrangement uses TRBV25-1 and TRBJ1-2; no reliable D call. Germline CDR1 MGHDK, CDR2 SYGVNS. The V and J ends lost 6 bases and 7 bases respectively, with 15 bases between them. The CDR3 has 13 residues. This CDR3 reads CASSRQVRPGYTF. In DNA, the CDR3 is TGTGCCAGCAGCCGGCAGGTCCGCCCTGGCTACACCTTC.

This chain uses TRBV7-3 with TRBJ2-7; D possibly corresponds to TRBD1 (6 bases). The germline V gene encodes CDR1 SGHTA and CDR2 FQGTGA. The CDR3 has 15 residues. Trimming left V 6 bases short and J 12 bases short, with 27 bases between. CDR3 residues: CASSADSRCNEQLYF. CDR3 bases: TGTGCCAGCAGTGCGGACAGCCGGTGCAATGAGCAACTGTACTTC.

Comment on this clonotype: One end of the junction does not line up with germline, which may come from a read error. The V call is TRBV7-2, the J call TRBJ1-6; D remains ambiguous. Germline V gene lookup returns CDR1 SGHTA and CDR2 FQGNSA. The CDR3 covers 14 residues. Here the CDR3 reads CASSQGLALHEQHF. The CDR3 region has the DNA TGCGCCAGCAGCCAAGGCCTAGCCCTCCACGAGCAGCACTTT.

Only a few counts were recorded for this clonotype. V and J are TRBV29-1 and TRBJ2-6; a weak D match, TRBD2 (5 bases). Trimming shortened V by 2 bases and J by 2 bases, and 7 bases separated the two germline ends. CDR1 is SQVTM, CDR2 ANQGSEA, per germline. The CDR3 runs to 14 residues. Written as DNA, the CDR3 is TGCAGCGTTGAACTCGGGGCTGGGGCCAACGTCCTGACTTTC. Amino acids: CSVELGAGANVLTF.

The chain uses TRBV2 and TRBJ1-2, with a possible D match to TRBD1 (5 bases). This CDR3 has 15 residues. Germline assignment: CDR1 SNHLY and CDR2 FYNNEI. V was trimmed by 6 bases and J by 11 bases, leaving 25 bases between them. CDR3 region: CASSSMGRSLAEYTF. DNA for the CDR3: TGTGCCAGCAGCTCGATGGGACGGAGCCTGGCCGAGTACACCTTC.